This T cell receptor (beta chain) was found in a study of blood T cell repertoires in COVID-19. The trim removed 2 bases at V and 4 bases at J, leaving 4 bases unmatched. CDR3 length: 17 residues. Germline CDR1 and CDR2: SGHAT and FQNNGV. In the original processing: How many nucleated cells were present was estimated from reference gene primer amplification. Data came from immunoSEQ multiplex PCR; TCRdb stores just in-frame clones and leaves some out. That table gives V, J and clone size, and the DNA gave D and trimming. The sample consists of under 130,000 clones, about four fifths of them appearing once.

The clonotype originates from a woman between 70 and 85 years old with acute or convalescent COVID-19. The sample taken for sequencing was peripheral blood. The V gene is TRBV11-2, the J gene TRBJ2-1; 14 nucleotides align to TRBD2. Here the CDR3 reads CASSLRGLAGEYNEQFF. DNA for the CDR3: TGTGCCAGCAGCTTAAGGGGACTAGCGGGAGAGTACAATGAGCAGTTCTTC.